Here is one T cell receptor beta chain with its context. These data come from a study of blood T cell repertoires in COVID-19. Study information: Samples representing acute and convalescent COVID-19 were sourced from the United States, Italy and Spain. Sources were T cells, B-cell-depleted T cells, or PBMCs; the material itself was cDNA or gDNA.

Original data processing: Cell counts per sample came from amplifying reference gene primers. TCRdb's copy holds only in-frame clones and misses some; the assay was immunoSEQ multiplex PCR. That table is the source of V, J and clone size, and D and trimming were worked out from the DNA. The sample gives 150,000 or so clones, around 84% of which show up once; 5.5% to 7% is in the top ten. The CDR3 is 16 amino acids. Germline V gene data show CDR1 as SNHLY and CDR2 as FYNNEI. Trimming removed 5 bases from V and 6 bases from J; junction bases left unmatched: 9. The sample consisted of peripheral blood. This sequence was found in a man aged 50-60 years with active or convalescent COVID-19. The chain is built from TRBV2 and TRBJ1-6; 8 nucleotides agree with TRBD1. The CDR3 spells CASSLSRQGSNSPLHF. Written as DNA, the CDR3 is TGTGCCAGCAGTCTATCACGACAGGGGAGTAATTCACCCCTCCACTTT.